Presented here are 2 T cell receptor beta chains from one specimen sequenced in a study of T cell responses to AZD1222 COVID-19 vaccine. Sequenced by immunoSEQ multiplex PCR; TCRdb stores in-frame clones only, minus some. The table lists fewer than 130,000 clones, approximately 85% of them singletons. The source material was peripheral blood, sampled on day 0 of AZD1222 vaccination. These receptors were taken from an adult in good health.

This clone came up a few times. This chain uses TRBV7-9 with TRBJ1-1; D not certain. Germline V CDR1 and CDR2: SEHNR, FQNEAQ (reference sequence). The CDR3 consists of 13 residues. V was pared by 3 bases and J by 11 bases, with 16 bases between. The CDR3 loop is CASSLSFVGLAFF. The CDR3, as DNA: TGTGCCAGCAGCTTGAGTTTCGTAGGACTGGCTTTCTTT.

The chain joins TRBV5-4 to TRBJ1-1, with 7 bases fitting TRBD1. Germline V gene data show CDR1 as SGHNT and CDR2 as YYREEE (reference sequence). The CDR3 runs 15 residues. The V gene end was trimmed by 4 bases and the J gene end by 3 bases; junction bases not matched to a gene: 9. The CDR3 here is CASSTEQGRHTEAFF. For the CDR3, the DNA is TGTGCCAGCAGCACAGAACAGGGGAGACACACTGAAGCTTTCTTT.